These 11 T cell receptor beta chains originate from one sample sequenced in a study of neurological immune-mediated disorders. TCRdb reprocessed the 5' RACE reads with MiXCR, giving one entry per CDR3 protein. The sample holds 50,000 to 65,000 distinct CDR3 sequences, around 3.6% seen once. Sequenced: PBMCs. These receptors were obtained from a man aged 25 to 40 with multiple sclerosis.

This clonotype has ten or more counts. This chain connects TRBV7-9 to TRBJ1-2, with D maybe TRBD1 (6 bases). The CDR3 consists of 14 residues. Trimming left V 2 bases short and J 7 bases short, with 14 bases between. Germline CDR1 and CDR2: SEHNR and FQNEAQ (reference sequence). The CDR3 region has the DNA TGTGCCAGCAGCTTAATGGGGGCGCTGGGTGGCTACACCTTC. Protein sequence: CASSLMGALGGYTF.

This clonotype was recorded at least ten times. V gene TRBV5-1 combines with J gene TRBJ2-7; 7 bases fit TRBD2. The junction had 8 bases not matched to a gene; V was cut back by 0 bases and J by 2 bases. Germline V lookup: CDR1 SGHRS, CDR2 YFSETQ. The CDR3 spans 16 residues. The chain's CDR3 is CASSLGSSGGPYEQYF. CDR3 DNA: TGCGCCAGCAGCTTGGGGTCTAGCGGAGGTCCCTACGAGCAGTACTTC. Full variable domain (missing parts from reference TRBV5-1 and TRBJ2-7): KAGVTQTPRYLIKTRGQQVTLSCSPISGHRSVSWYQQTPGQGLQFLFEYFSETQRNKGNFPGRFSGRQFSNSRSEMNVSTLELGDSALYLCASSLGSSGGPYEQYFGPGTRLTVT.

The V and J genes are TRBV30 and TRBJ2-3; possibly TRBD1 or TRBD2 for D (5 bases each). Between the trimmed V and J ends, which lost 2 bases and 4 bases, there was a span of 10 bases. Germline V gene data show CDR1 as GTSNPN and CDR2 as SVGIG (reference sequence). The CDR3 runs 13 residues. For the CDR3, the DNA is TGTGCCTGGAGTTCCCGGGGCGCAGATACGCAGTATTTT. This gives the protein CAWSSRGADTQYF.

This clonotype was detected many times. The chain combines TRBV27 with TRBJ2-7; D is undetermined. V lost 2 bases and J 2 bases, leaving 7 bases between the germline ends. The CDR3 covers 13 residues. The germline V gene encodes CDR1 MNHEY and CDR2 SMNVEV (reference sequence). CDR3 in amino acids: CASSLTSTYEQYF. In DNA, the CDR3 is TGTGCCAGCAGTTTAACATCAACCTACGAGCAGTACTTC.

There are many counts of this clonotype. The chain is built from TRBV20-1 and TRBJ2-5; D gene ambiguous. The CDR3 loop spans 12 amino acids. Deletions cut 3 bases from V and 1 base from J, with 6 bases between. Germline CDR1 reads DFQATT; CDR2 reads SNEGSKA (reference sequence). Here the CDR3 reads CSASSGQETQYF. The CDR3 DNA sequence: TGCAGTGCTAGTTCCGGCCAAGAGACCCAGTACTTC.

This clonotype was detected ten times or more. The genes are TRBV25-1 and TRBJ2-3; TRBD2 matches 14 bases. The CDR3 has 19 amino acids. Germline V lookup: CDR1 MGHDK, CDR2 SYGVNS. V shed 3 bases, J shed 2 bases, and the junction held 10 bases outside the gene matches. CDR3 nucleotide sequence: TGTGCCAGCAGTGAGTGGACTAGCGGGGGGTTGGAACACACAGATACGCAGTATTTT. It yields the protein CASSEWTSGGLEHTDTQYF.

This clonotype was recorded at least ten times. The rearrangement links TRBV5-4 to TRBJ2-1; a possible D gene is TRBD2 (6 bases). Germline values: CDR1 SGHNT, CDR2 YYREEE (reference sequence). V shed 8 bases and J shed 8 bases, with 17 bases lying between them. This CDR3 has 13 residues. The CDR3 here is CASKREVVDEQFF. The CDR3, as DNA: TGTGCCAGTAAGAGGGAGGTAGTCGATGAGCAGTTCTTC.

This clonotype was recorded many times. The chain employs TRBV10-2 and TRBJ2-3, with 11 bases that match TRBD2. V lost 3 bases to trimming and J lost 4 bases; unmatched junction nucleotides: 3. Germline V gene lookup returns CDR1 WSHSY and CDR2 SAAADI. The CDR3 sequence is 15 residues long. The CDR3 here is CASSDLAGGSDTQYF. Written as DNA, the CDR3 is TGCGCCAGCAGTGATTTAGCGGGAGGGTCAGATACGCAGTATTTT.

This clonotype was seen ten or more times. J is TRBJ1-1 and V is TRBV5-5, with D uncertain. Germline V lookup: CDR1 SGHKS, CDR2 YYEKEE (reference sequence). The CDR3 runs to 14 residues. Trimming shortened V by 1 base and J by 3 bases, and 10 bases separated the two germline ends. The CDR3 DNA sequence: TGTGCCAGCAGCTTGATTTTGGTGGACACTGAAGCTTTCTTT. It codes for CASSLILVDTEAFF.

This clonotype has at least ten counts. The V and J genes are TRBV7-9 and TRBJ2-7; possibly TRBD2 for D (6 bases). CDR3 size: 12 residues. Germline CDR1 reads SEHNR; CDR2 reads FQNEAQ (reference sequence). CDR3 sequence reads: CAVGRKAYEQYF. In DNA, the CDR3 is TGTGCTGTAGGGAGGAAGGCCTACGAGCAGTACTTC.

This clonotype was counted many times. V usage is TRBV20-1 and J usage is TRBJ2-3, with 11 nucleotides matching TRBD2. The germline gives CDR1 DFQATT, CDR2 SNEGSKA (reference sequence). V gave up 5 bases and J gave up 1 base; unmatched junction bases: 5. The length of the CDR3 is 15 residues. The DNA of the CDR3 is TGCAGTGCTTTAGCGGGGGGGTCGGGCACAGATACGCAGTATTTT. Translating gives CSALAGGSGTDTQYF.